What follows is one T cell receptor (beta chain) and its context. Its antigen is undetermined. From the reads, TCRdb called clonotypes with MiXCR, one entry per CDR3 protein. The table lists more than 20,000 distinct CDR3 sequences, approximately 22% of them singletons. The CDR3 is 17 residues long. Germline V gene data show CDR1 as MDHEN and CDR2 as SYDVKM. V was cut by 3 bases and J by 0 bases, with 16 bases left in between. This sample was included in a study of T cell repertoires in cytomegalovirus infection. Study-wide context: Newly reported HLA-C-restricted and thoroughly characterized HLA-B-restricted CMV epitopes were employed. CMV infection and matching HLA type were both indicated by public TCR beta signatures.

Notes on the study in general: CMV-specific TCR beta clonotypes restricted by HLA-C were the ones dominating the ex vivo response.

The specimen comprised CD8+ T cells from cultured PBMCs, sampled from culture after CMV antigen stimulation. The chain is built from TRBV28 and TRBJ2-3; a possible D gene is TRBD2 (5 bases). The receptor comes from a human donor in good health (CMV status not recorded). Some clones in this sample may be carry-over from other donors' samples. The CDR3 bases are TGTGCCAGCAGTTTGGACTTGGTGCCGCTGAGCACAGATACGCAGTATTTT. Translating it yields CASSLDLVPLSTDTQYF.